The present entry profiles one TCR beta chain with its context. V was trimmed by 0 bases and J by 7 bases, leaving 4 bases between them. Germline lookup yields CDR1 SGDLS and CDR2 YYNGEE. The CDR3 has 11 amino acids. Libraries were prepared by immunoSEQ multiplex PCR; TCRdb keeps only in-frame clonotypes and omits some of them. The sample lists 390,000 or so clones, about 83% occurring once. These data belong to a study of blood T cell repertoires in COVID-19. Specimen: PBMCs or T cells enriched from blood (not recorded which). The TCR sequence derives from a woman in her fifties or sixties who had recovered from COVID-19. The chain has TRBV9 and TRBJ1-2; D gene unclear. In DNA, the CDR3 is TGTGCCAGCAGCGTAGGGCCTGGCTACACCTTC. Its protein is CASSVGPGYTF.